Following are 28 T cell receptor beta chains from one sample sequenced in a study of control samples from healthy donors and cancer patients. Method: immunoSEQ multiplex PCR; TCRdb's copy keeps in-frame clones and lacks some. The sample yields some 150,000 clones, 93% seen once. The sequencing sample was made of blood. All receptors derive from a man aged 45-65 years in good health.

The rearrangement links TRBV30 to TRBJ2-1, with TRBD1 matching over 10 bases. There are 15 residues in the CDR3. Trimming cost V 7 bases and J 4 bases; bases outside gene matches: 10. Per germline, CDR1 GTSNPN and CDR2 SVGIG (reference sequence). CDR3 loop: CASKPGTGVYNEQFF. In DNA, the CDR3 is TGTGCCTCTAAGCCCGGGACAGGGGTTTACAATGAGCAGTTCTTC.

The chain combines TRBV24-1 with TRBJ1-2; D possibly corresponds to TRBD1 (5 bases). Per the germline V gene, CDR1 is KGHDR and CDR2 is SFDVKD. Trimming left V 9 bases short and J 5 bases short, with 9 bases between. The CDR3 totals 11 residues. The CDR3 DNA sequence: TGTGCCACCGGGACGGGATATGGCTACACCTTC. It encodes CATGTGYGYTF.

The CDR3 coding sequence is TGTGCCAGTAGGGACCGACAAGAGACCCAGTACTTC. This gives the protein CASRDRQETQYF. The chain is built from TRBV19 and TRBJ2-5; D is undetermined. CDR1 is LNHDA, CDR2 SQIVND, per germline (reference sequence). The CDR3 is 12 amino acids. V lost 6 bases to trimming and J lost 2 bases, with 7 bases between them.

This chain connects TRBV3-1 (or the pseudogene TRBV3-2) to TRBJ2-1; D might be TRBD1 or TRBD2, each matching 5 bases. V was shortened by 4 bases and J by 9 bases, with 10 bases between the two germline ends. The CDR3 has 12 residues. The germline V gene has CDR1 LGHDT and CDR2 YNNKEL (reference sequence). The CDR3 sequence: CASSPGTLEQFF. The CDR3 region has the DNA TGTGCCAGCAGCCCAGGGACCCTTGAGCAGTTCTTC.

V gene TRBV19 combines with J gene TRBJ2-3; D possibly corresponds to TRBD1 (7 bases). CDR3 length: 15 amino acids. Trimming removed 7 bases at V and 2 bases at J, with 16 bases between. Germline V lookup: CDR1 LNHDA, CDR2 SQIVND (reference sequence). This CDR3 reads CASTNRGTVTDTQYF. As DNA, the CDR3 is TGTGCCAGTACAAACCGGGGGACAGTCACAGATACGCAGTATTTT.

The genes are TRBV5-1 and TRBJ2-5; the match to TRBD1 covers 7 bases. Germline V lookup: CDR1 SGHRS, CDR2 YFSETQ. V shed 4 bases and J 0 bases; nucleotides not matched to a gene: 3. There are 14 residues in the CDR3. DNA of the CDR3: TGCGCCAGCAGCCCGGGACAGCACCAAGAGACCCAGTACTTC. Protein: CASSPGQHQETQYF.

The V and J genes are TRBV3-1 (or the pseudogene TRBV3-2) and TRBJ2-7; no reliable D call. V gave up 1 base and J gave up 2 bases, with 6 bases separating them. Germline values: CDR1 LGHDT, CDR2 YNNKEL (reference sequence). The CDR3 sequence is 13 residues long. The CDR3 sequence: CASSQGAPYEQYF. The CDR3 region has the DNA TGTGCCAGCAGCCAAGGGGCACCCTACGAGCAGTACTTC.

This rearrangement joins TRBV4-1 to TRBJ2-5, with D perhaps matching TRBD1 or TRBD2 (5 bases each). Germline V gives CDR1 MGHRA, CDR2 YSYEKL. V gave up 0 bases and J gave up 0 bases, with 8 bases separating them. The CDR3 consists of 15 residues. CDR3 sequence (DNA): TGCGCCAGCAGCCAAGATGGGGGAAACCAAGAGACCCAGTACTTC. Its protein product is CASSQDGGNQETQYF.

This clone was counted only a few times. This chain uses TRBV4-1 with TRBJ2-1; TRBD2 aligns across 9 bases. The CDR3 has 16 amino acids. Trimming removed 0 bases from V and 7 bases from J; junction bases left unmatched: 7. Germline CDR1 and CDR2: MGHRA and YSYEKL. CDR3 nucleotide sequence: TGCGCCAGCAGCCAAGAGGGCCTAGCGGGAAAAAATGAGCAGTTCTTC. Translation: CASSQEGLAGKNEQFF.

The genes are TRBV6-5 and TRBJ2-7; D may be TRBD1 (5 bases). V was shortened by 6 bases and J by 0 bases, with 12 bases between the two germline ends. The CDR3 length is 14 residues. CDR1 is MNHEY, CDR2 SVGAGI, per germline. Here the CDR3 DNA reads TGTGCCAGCAGCATGACAGCATCCTCCTACGAGCAGTACTTC. Translation: CASSMTASSYEQYF.

This chain links TRBV12-3 or TRBV12-4 with TRBJ2-1; no definite D call. Trimming stripped 5 bases from V and 6 bases from J, with 11 bases between. The CDR3 runs 13 residues. The CDR3 DNA reads TGTGCCAGCAGTGCTGGGCCAAGCAATGAGCAGTTCTTC. Its protein product is CASSAGPSNEQFF.

This sequence joins TRBV5-1 and TRBJ1-1; D gene ambiguous. Germline CDR1 and CDR2: SGHRS and YFSETQ. V lost 1 base and J 1 base, leaving 8 bases between the germline ends. The CDR3 is made up of 14 amino acids. The CDR3 loop is CASSLSSGNTEAFF. The CDR3 region has the DNA TGCGCCAGCAGCTTGAGTTCAGGGAACACTGAAGCTTTCTTT. Combining the CDR3 with reference TRBV5-1 and TRBJ1-1 gives the whole variable domain KAGVTQTPRYLIKTRGQQVTLSCSPISGHRSVSWYQQTPGQGLQFLFEYFSETQRNKGNFPGRFSGRQFSNSRSEMNVSTLELGDSALYLCASSLSSGNTEAFFGQGTRLTVV.

The gene calls are TRBV12-3 or TRBV12-4 and TRBJ1-5; no definite D call. Trimming left V 6 bases short and J 5 bases short, with 8 bases between. The CDR3 runs to 12 residues. CDR3 amino acids: CASSRPDQPQHF. The CDR3 DNA reads TGTGCCAGCAGCCGCCCTGATCAGCCCCAGCATTTT.

V and J are TRBV18 and TRBJ1-4, with unresolved D. Germline CDR1 reads KGHSH; CDR2 reads LQKENI. This CDR3 has 12 amino acids. Trimming left V 1 base short and J 7 bases short, with 4 bases between. DNA for the CDR3: TGTGCCAGCTCACCACAGGGTGAAAAACTGTTTTTT. This encodes CASSPQGEKLFF.

This clone was counted between two and nine times. The genes are TRBV11-2 and TRBJ2-1; D perhaps matches TRBD2 (5 bases). Per germline, CDR1 SGHAT and CDR2 FQNNGV. The CDR3 loop spans 12 amino acids. V gave up 3 bases and J gave up 16 bases, with 16 bases separating them. This chain's CDR3 is CASSLAEGICFF. The CDR3 bases are TGTGCCAGCAGCTTGGCCGAGGGAATTTGTTTCTTC.

J is TRBJ2-3 and V is TRBV7-8; D is possibly TRBD2 (6 bases). The CDR3 contains 15 residues. Per the germline V gene, CDR1 is SGHVS and CDR2 is FQNEAQ. Trimming took 0 bases from V and 6 from J, leaving 13 bases between them. CDR3 residues: CASSLAASVKDTQYF. Written as DNA, the CDR3 is TGTGCCAGCAGCTTAGCGGCTAGCGTAAAGGATACGCAGTATTTT. Looking up the rest from reference TRBV7-8 and TRBJ2-3 gives the full variable domain: GAGVSQSPRYKVAKRGQDVALRCDPISGHVSLFWYQQALGQGPEFLTYFQNEAQLDKSGLPSDRFFAERPEGSVSTLKIQRTQQEDSAVYLCASSLAASVKDTQYFGPGTRLTVL.

The gene calls are TRBV11-2 and TRBJ1-6; D not certain. CDR1 and CDR2 from the germline V gene are SGHAT and FQNNGV. Trimming removed 3 bases at V and 7 bases at J, with 10 bases between. The CDR3 extends over 14 amino acids. CDR3 in DNA: TGTGCCAGCAGCTTCCTAGGGCGCAATTCACCCCTCCACTTT. It codes for CASSFLGRNSPLHF.

This chain links TRBV4-1 with TRBJ2-4, with 9 bases that match TRBD1. V gave up 0 bases and J gave up 3 bases; unmatched junction bases: 6. The CDR3 consists of 17 residues. CDR1 is MGHRA and CDR2 is YSYEKL in the germline V gene. CDR3 region: CASSQEFETGGKNIQYF. CDR3 DNA sequence: TGCGCCAGCAGCCAAGAATTTGAGACAGGGGGCAAAAACATTCAGTACTTC.

The CDR3 region is CASSTEGQAPTQYF. In nucleotides, the CDR3 is TGCGCCAGCTCGACCGAGGGACAGGCTCCTACCCAGTACTTC. The chain uses TRBV5-1 and TRBJ2-5; 8 nucleotides align to TRBD1. This CDR3 has 14 amino acids. The junction had 13 bases not matched to a gene; V was cut back by 7 bases and J by 8 bases. The germline V gene has CDR1 SGHRS and CDR2 YFSETQ.

This rearrangement joins TRBV15 to TRBJ1-5; no definite D call. The V gene's germline CDR1 is LNHNV and CDR2 YYDKDF (reference sequence). The CDR3 runs 15 residues. Deletions cut 5 bases from V and 1 base from J, with 12 bases between. CDR3 DNA: TGTGCCACCAGCCCTCCAGAAGTAAGCAATCAGCCCCAGCATTTT. Its protein is CATSPPEVSNQPQHF.

In this sample, this clone turned up once. J is TRBJ2-2 and V is TRBV19, with D uncertain. Germline V lookup: CDR1 LNHDA, CDR2 SQIVND (reference sequence). V was clipped by 5 bases and J by 4 bases, with 8 bases between them. This CDR3 has 13 amino acids. The CDR3 bases are TGTGCCAGTAGTCAGACCATCACCGGGGAGCTGTTTTTT. It specifies CASSQTITGELFF. The variable domain in full, with the rest retrieved from reference TRBV19 and TRBJ2-2, is DGGITQSPKYLFRKEGQNVTLSCEQNLNHDAMYWYRQDPGQGLRLIYYSQIVNDFQKGDIAEGYSVSREKKESFPLTVTSAQKNPTAFYLCASSQTITGELFFGEGSRLTVL.

The chain is built from TRBV6-5 and TRBJ1-1, with D possibly matching TRBD1 (6 bases). CDR1 is MNHEY, CDR2 SVGAGI, per germline. The CDR3 is 15 amino acids. V was pared by 8 bases and J by 2 bases, with 18 bases between. The chain's CDR3 is CASGTLWGANTEAFF. The CDR3, as DNA: TGTGCCAGCGGCACCTTATGGGGGGCAAACACTGAAGCTTTCTTT.

V and J are TRBV30 and TRBJ1-2; D call uncertain. Germline loops: CDR1 GTSNPN, CDR2 SVGIG (reference sequence). The CDR3 consists of 11 residues. V lost 5 bases and J lost 1, with 5 bases in between. CDR3 region: CAWDLNYGYTF. The CDR3 DNA is TGTGCCTGGGACCTTAACTATGGCTACACCTTC. Supplemented by reference TRBV30 and TRBJ1-2, the full variable domain reads SQTIHQWPATLVQPVGSPLSLECTVEGTSNPNLYWYRQAAGRGLQLLFYSVGIGQISSEVPQNLSASRPQDRQFILSSKKLLLSDSGFYLCAWDLNYGYTFGSGTRLTVV.

This chain uses TRBV29-1 with TRBJ1-1; 8 nucleotides agree with TRBD1. The germline V gene encodes CDR1 SQVTM and CDR2 ANQGSEA. The CDR3 covers 16 residues. Trimming cost V 6 bases and J 1 base; bases outside gene matches: 13. The CDR3 nucleotides read TGCAGCGTCGGCGACGTGTTGGACAGGGAGAACACTGAAGCTTTCTTT. Translating it yields CSVGDVLDRENTEAFF. Using reference TRBV29-1 and TRBJ1-1 for the parts outside the CDR3, the full variable domain is SAVISQKPSRDICQRGTSLTIQCQVDSQVTMMFWYRQQPGQSLTLIATANQGSEATYESGFVIDKFPISRPNLTFSTLTVSNMSPEDSSIYLCSVGDVLDRENTEAFFGQGTRLTVV.

The count of this clone is one. V usage is TRBV7-9 and J usage is TRBJ2-2, with 11 positions matching TRBD2. The CDR3 extends over 16 amino acids. CDR1 is SEHNR, CDR2 FQNEAQ, per germline (reference sequence). The trim removed 5 bases at V and 3 bases at J, leaving 5 bases unmatched. CDR3 DNA sequence: TGTGCCAGCAGCGGTAGCGGGAGGGCCGACACCGGGGAGCTGTTTTTT. Translation: CASSGSGRADTGELFF.

The CDR3 bases are TGTGCCAGCACCAGCTACCAGGGTGCAACGGGGGAGCTGTTTTTT. Its protein product is CASTSYQGATGELFF. The V gene is TRBV6-5, the J gene TRBJ2-2, with D possibly TRBD1 on 5 matching bases. Trimming left V 7 bases short and J 8 bases short, with 20 bases between. This CDR3 spans 15 amino acids. Germline V lookup: CDR1 MNHEY, CDR2 SVGAGI.

This clone was recorded once. The chain recombines TRBV29-1 with TRBJ1-5, with D perhaps TRBD1 (6 bases). The germline CDR1 and CDR2 sequences are SQVTM and ANQGSEA. V gave up 5 bases and J gave up 5 bases, with 19 bases separating them. This CDR3 has 15 amino acids. The CDR3 region is CSVRTGTQGDQPQHF. The CDR3 nucleotides are TGCAGCGTTAGAACCGGGACACAAGGGGATCAGCCCCAGCATTTT.

This rearrangement joins TRBV7-3 to TRBJ2-1, with 9 bases matching TRBD2. The junction had 7 bases not matched to a gene; V was cut back by 4 bases and J by 6 bases. Looked up from germline, CDR1 is SGHTA and CDR2 is FQGTGA. The CDR3 covers 15 residues. The CDR3 region has the DNA TGTGCCAGCAGCTCCAGCGGGAGGTCGGGCAATGAGCAGTTCTTC. It yields the protein CASSSSGRSGNEQFF. The whole variable domain, remainder taken from reference TRBV7-3 and TRBJ2-1, is GAGVSQTPSNKVTEKGKYVELRCDPISGHTALYWYRQSLGQGPEFLIYFQGTGAADDSGLPNDRFFAVRPEGSVSTLKIQRTERGDSAVYLCASSSSGRSGNEQFFGPGTRLTVL.